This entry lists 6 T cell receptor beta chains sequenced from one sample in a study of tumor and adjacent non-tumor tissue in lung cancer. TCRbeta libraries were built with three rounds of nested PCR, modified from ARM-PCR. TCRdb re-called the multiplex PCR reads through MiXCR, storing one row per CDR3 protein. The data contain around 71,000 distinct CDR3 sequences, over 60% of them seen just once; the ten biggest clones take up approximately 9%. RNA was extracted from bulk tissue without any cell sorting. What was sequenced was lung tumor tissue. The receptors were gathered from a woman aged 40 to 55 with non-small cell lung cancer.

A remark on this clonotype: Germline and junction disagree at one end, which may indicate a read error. CDR3 in DNA: TGTGCCAGCAGCTTATTGTCTAGCGCTAGCACAGATACGCAATATTTT. Its protein is CASSLLSSASTDTQYF. The V and J genes are TRBV11-2 and TRBJ2-3; tentatively, D is TRBD2 (6 bases). This CDR3 has 16 amino acids. The germline gives CDR1 SGHAT, CDR2 FQNNGV.

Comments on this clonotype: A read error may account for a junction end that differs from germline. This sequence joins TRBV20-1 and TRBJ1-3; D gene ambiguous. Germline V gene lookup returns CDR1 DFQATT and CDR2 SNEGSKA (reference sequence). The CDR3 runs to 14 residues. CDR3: CSARVLTSGNTIYF. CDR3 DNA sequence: TGCAGCGCTAGGGTTCTTACCTCTGGAAACACCATATATTTT.

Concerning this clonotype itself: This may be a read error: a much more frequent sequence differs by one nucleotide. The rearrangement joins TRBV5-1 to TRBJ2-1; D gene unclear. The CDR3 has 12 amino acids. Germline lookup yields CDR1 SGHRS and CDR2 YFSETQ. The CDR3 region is CASSLVVNDQFF. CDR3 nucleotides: TGCGCCAGCAGCTTGGTGGTGAATGACCAGTTCTTC.

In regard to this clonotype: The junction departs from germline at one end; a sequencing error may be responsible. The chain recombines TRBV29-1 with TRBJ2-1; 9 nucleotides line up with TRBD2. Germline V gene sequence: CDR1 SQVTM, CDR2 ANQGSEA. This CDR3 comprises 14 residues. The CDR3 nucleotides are TGCAACATGACTAGCGGTTTTTCTTACAATGAGCAGTCCTTC. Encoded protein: CNMTSGFSYNEQSF.

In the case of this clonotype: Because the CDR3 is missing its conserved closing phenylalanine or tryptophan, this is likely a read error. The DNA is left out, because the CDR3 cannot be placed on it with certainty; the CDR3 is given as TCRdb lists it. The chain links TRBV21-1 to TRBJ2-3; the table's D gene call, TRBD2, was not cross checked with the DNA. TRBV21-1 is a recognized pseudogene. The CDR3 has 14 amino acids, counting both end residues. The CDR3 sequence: CASSNSGRGDTQYS.

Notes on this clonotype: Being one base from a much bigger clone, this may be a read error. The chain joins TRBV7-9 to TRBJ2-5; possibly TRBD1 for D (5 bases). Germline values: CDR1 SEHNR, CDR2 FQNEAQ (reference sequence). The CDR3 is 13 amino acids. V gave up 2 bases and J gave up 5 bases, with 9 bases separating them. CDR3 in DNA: TGTGCCAGCAGCTTAACGACAGCGGAGACCCAGTACTTC. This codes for CASSLTTAETQYF.